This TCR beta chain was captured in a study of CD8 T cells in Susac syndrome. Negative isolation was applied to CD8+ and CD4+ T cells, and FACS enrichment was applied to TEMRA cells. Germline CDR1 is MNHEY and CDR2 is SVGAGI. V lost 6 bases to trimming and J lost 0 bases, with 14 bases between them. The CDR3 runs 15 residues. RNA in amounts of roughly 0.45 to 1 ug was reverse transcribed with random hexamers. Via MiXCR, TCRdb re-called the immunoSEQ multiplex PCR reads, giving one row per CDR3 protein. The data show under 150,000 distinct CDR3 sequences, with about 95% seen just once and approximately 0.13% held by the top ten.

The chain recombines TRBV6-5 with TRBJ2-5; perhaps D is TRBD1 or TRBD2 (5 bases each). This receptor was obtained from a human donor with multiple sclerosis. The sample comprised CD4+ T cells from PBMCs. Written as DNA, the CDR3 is TGTGCCAGCAGAGATTACCGGGACCACCAAGAGACCCAGTACTTC. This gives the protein CASRDYRDHQETQYF.